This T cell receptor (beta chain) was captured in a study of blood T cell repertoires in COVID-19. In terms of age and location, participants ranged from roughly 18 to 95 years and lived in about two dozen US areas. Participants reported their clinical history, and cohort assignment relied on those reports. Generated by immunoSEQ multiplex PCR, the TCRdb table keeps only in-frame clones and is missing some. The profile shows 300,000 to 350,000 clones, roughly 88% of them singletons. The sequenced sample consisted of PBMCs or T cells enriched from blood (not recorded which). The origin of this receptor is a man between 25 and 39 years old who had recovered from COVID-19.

The CDR3 coding sequence is TGTGCCATCAGTGTTAACAGGGTCTATGGCTACACCTTC. This translates into CAISVNRVYGYTF. V and J are TRBV10-3 and TRBJ1-2; the D gene is possibly TRBD1 (6 bases). The germline V gene has CDR1 ENHRY and CDR2 SYGVKD. This CDR3 contains 13 residues. The ends were cut back, 4 bases at V and 4 bases at J, with 10 bases in the middle.